One sample yielded the 12 T cell receptor beta chains listed below, sequenced in a study of CD8 T cells in Susac syndrome. Reverse transcription used roughly 0.45 to 1 ug RNA and random hexamers. Using its own MiXCR run on the immunoSEQ multiplex PCR reads, TCRdb lists one record per CDR3 protein. The data contain tens of thousands of distinct CDR3 sequences, approximately 95% of them singletons. Sequenced sample: CD8+ T cells from PBMCs. The origin of the receptors is a human donor with Susac syndrome.

The CDR3 here is CASSPPSNYGYTF. CDR3 DNA sequence: TGTGCCAGCAGCCCGCCTAGTAACTATGGCTACACCTTC. The chain recombines TRBV5-6 with TRBJ1-2; D is ambiguous. The CDR3 is 13 residues long. CDR1 and CDR2 (germline): SGHDT, YYEEEE. Trimming cost V 4 bases and J 1 base, with 8 bases left between them.

The CDR3 reads CASSLGAGWDEQYF. CDR3 DNA sequence: TGTGCCAGCAGTTTAGGTGCAGGGTGGGACGAGCAGTACTTC. The chain links TRBV27 to TRBJ2-7, with D perhaps TRBD1 (5 bases). Germline-derived CDR1 and CDR2 are MNHEY and SMNVEV (reference sequence). This CDR3 region has 14 residues. Trimming stripped 2 bases from V and 5 bases from J, with 13 bases between.

The chain combines TRBV6-5 with TRBJ1-5, with a weak D call TRBD1 (5 bases). Trimming removed 5 bases from V and 8 bases from J, with 16 bases in between. This CDR3 has 14 amino acids. The V gene's germline CDR1 is MNHEY and CDR2 SVGAGI. The DNA for the CDR3 is TGTGCCAGCAGTACGGGACCTACGTCGGAGCCCCAGCATTTT. Its translation is CASSTGPTSEPQHF.

This clonotype has a single count. The V gene is TRBV29-1, the J gene TRBJ2-1; no firm D call. V lost 4 bases and J lost 7, with 17 bases in between. CDR3 length: 14 amino acids. Germline CDR1 SQVTM, CDR2 ANQGSEA. Here the CDR3 DNA reads TGCAGCGTTGTCTGGACCTGGGCCCCTAATGAGCAGTTCTTC. It translates to CSVVWTWAPNEQFF.

This chain connects TRBV21-1 to TRBJ1-1; the DNA was not compared with TRBD1, the D call given in the table. TRBV21-1 is flagged as a pseudogene. The CDR3 spans 15 residues. The CDR3 loop reads CASSSRGRLNTEAFF. In nucleotides, the CDR3 is TGTGCCAGCAGCTCCCGGGGCAGATTGAACACTGAAGCTTTCTTT.

The genes are TRBV20-1 and TRBJ2-1; D possibly corresponds to TRBD1 (6 bases). Germline assignment: CDR1 DFQATT and CDR2 SNEGSKA (reference sequence). The CDR3 has 12 amino acids. Trimming stripped 1 base from V and 9 bases from J, with 10 bases between. The chain's CDR3 is CSARVRDIEQFF. The CDR3 region has the DNA TGCAGTGCTAGAGTCCGGGACATTGAGCAGTTCTTC.

The rearrangement joins TRBV20-1 to TRBJ1-1; D unresolved. CDR1 and CDR2 from the germline V gene are DFQATT and SNEGSKA (reference sequence). The ends were cut back, 0 bases at V and 0 bases at J, with 5 bases in the middle. The CDR3 runs to 13 residues. The CDR3 spells CSARDILNTEAFF. For the CDR3, the DNA is TGCAGTGCTAGAGATATACTGAACACTGAAGCTTTCTTT.

In DNA, the CDR3 is TGTGCCTGGACTAGCGAGGCCGGGGAGCTGTTTTTT. Residues: CAWTSEAGELFF. V and J are TRBV30 and TRBJ2-2; D perhaps matches TRBD2 (6 bases). The CDR3 extends over 12 amino acids. CDR1 GTSNPN and CDR2 SVGIG come from the germline V gene (reference sequence). Trimming removed 4 bases at V and 6 bases at J, with 9 bases between.

The V call is TRBV6-1, the J call TRBJ2-7; 9 nucleotides agree with TRBD2. This CDR3 is 16 amino acids long. The V gene's germline CDR1 is MNHNS and CDR2 SASEGT. The ends lost 2 bases at V and 0 bases at J; junction bases unmatched: 5. The CDR3 sequence: CASSEITSGPSYEQYF. The CDR3 bases are TGTGCCAGCAGTGAAATAACTAGCGGGCCCTCCTACGAGCAGTACTTC.

This clonotype appeared a single time. This CDR3 reads CASSRGYNEQFF. Here the CDR3 DNA reads TGTGCCAGCAGCCGAGGCTACAATGAGCAGTTCTTC. The chain carries TRBV7-9 and TRBJ2-1; no reliable D call. The CDR3 has 12 amino acids. Trimming removed 5 bases from V and 3 bases from J, with 5 bases in between. The germline CDR1 and CDR2 sequences are SEHNR and FQNEAQ (reference sequence).

The rearrangement links TRBV7-2 to TRBJ1-1; D uncertain. The V gene's germline CDR1 is SGHTA and CDR2 FQGNSA. CDR3 size: 15 residues. V lost 1 base, J lost 4 bases, and 13 bases lay in between. CDR3 in amino acids: CASSLVGKVVTEAFF. The CDR3 DNA sequence: TGTGCCAGCAGCTTAGTAGGGAAGGTGGTCACTGAAGCTTTCTTT.

J is TRBJ1-1 and V is TRBV27; D unresolved. Looked up from germline, CDR1 is MNHEY and CDR2 is SMNVEV (reference sequence). CDR3 length equals 12 residues. The V end was cut by 6 bases, the J end by 0 bases, with 5 bases between. The chain's CDR3 is CASRSMNTEAFF. The CDR3 coding sequence is TGTGCCAGCAGATCCATGAACACTGAAGCTTTCTTT.